One T cell receptor (beta chain) is described in this entry. Its antigen is currently unknown. What was sequenced were expressed TCRB transcripts, since all of the isolated RNA had been reverse transcribed. Only in-frame clones appear in the TCRdb table, and some are missing; sequencing was by immunoSEQ multiplex PCR. The data hold 300,000 to 350,000 clones, with 13% observed a single time. The germline V gene has CDR1 LNHDA and CDR2 SQIVND (reference sequence). Trimming took off 4 bases at V and 5 bases at J, with 9 bases between the two ends. CDR3 length: 12 residues. The data derive from a study of beta chain features in type 1 diabetes. Broader study findings: All four CD4+ subsets of Type 1 diabetes patients contained TCRB CDR3s that were moderately but significantly shorter.

This sequence originates from a woman aged 18 to 35 with type 1 diabetes. Material for sequencing was naive CD4+ T cells from blood. This sequence joins TRBV19 and TRBJ2-7; maybe TRBD2 (5 bases). CDR3 nucleotide sequence: TGTGCCAGTAGTAGCCTAGCTAACGAGCAGTACTTC. Amino acids: CASSSLANEQYF.